A selection of T cell receptor beta chains follows, all from one sample in a study of human T cells and chemical hapten exposure. TCRdb independently ran MiXCR on the RACE reads; one entry per CDR3 protein. The table has about 380,000 distinct CDR3 sequences, roughly 6.3% seen once. The specimen was whole blood, collected in connection with sensitization to the hapten diphenylcyclopropenone (DPC). All receptors come from a woman under 30 with alopecia areata. Some clones in this sample may be carry-over from other donors' samples. The CDR3 runs from the conserved cysteine through the conserved F or W. The D gene is left open where the match is weak. Clone size, where shown, is once, few, many, or a class for clones that have expanded.

j_gene: TRBJ2-1
v_gene: TRBV20-1
abundance: .
d_gene: TRBD2
CDR3nt: TGCAGTGCCTCACTAGCGGGGGGGGATGAGCAGTTCTTC
CDR3aa: CSASLAGGDEQFF

j_gene: TRBJ1-2
v_gene: TRBV11-2
abundance: .
d_gene: .
CDR3nt: TGTGCCAGCAGCTCTCCCGTGTCGAACTATGGCTACACCTTC
CDR3aa: CASSSPVSNYGYTF

j_gene: TRBJ2-2
v_gene: TRBV7-9
abundance: .
d_gene: TRBD2
CDR3nt: TGTGCCAGCAGACCGACTAGCGGGGGGAAGAACACCGGGGAGCTGTTTTTT
CDR3aa: CASRPTSGGKNTGELFF

j_gene: TRBJ1-5
v_gene: TRBV18
abundance: .
d_gene: TRBD1
CDR3nt: TGTGCCAGCTCAAAAGGACAGGGTATGAGCAATCAGCCCCAGCATTTT
CDR3aa: CASSKGQGMSNQPQHF

j_gene: TRBJ1-1
v_gene: TRBV4-1
abundance: .
d_gene: .
CDR3nt: TGCGCCAGCAGCCAAATTCCAGGGAGTATCGGCCAACGCGGCATGAACACTGAAGCTTTCTTT
CDR3aa: CASSQIPGSIGQRGMNTEAFF

j_gene: TRBJ1-5
v_gene: TRBV5-1
abundance: many
d_gene: TRBD1
CDR3nt: TGCGCCAGCAGCGTACAGGGGGGTCGGCCCCAGCATTTT
CDR3aa: CASSVQGGRPQHF

j_gene: TRBJ1-2
v_gene: TRBV4-3
abundance: many
d_gene: TRBD1
CDR3nt: TGCGCCAGCAGCCAAGATATATCGGGACAGTTCTATGGCTACACCTTC
CDR3aa: CASSQDISGQFYGYTF

j_gene: TRBJ1-2
v_gene: TRBV6-5
abundance: .
d_gene: .
CDR3nt: TGTGCCAGCAGTTACCTCCTAACACAGGGATGGGGCTATGGCTACACCTTC
CDR3aa: CASSYLLTQGWGYGYTF

j_gene: TRBJ1-1
v_gene: TRBV6-5
abundance: many
d_gene: .
CDR3nt: TGTGCCAGCAGTACGGATACTGAAGCTTTCTTT
CDR3aa: CASSTDTEAFF

j_gene: TRBJ2-4
v_gene: TRBV7-9
abundance: .
d_gene: .
CDR3nt: TGTGCCAGCCGAAATTATACTCCCAAAAACATTCAGTACTTC
CDR3aa: CASRNYTPKNIQYF

j_gene: TRBJ2-1
v_gene: TRBV12-3/TRBV12-4
abundance: .
d_gene: .
CDR3nt: TGTGCCAGCAGTTACGGGGAGAATGAGCAGTTCTTC
CDR3aa: CASSYGENEQFF

j_gene: TRBJ2-3
v_gene: TRBV7-9
abundance: .
d_gene: .
CDR3nt: TGTGCCAGCAGCGCGGACACCACAGATACGCAGTATTTT
CDR3aa: CASSADTTDTQYF

j_gene: TRBJ2-5
v_gene: TRBV7-6
abundance: few
d_gene: .
CDR3nt: TGTGCCAGCAGCCGGGCAGATCCGAACTTAGGGACCCAGTACTTC
CDR3aa: CASSRADPNLGTQYF

j_gene: TRBJ1-6
v_gene: TRBV4-3
abundance: few
d_gene: .
CDR3nt: TGCGCCAGCAGCCAAGAAATCGGGGTATCACCCCTCCACTTT
CDR3aa: CASSQEIGVSPLHF

j_gene: TRBJ2-3
v_gene: TRBV6-2/TRBV6-3
abundance: .
d_gene: .
CDR3nt: TGTGCCAGCACCTTAACCGGCAGGGCGAGCACAGATACGCAGTATTTT
CDR3aa: CASTLTGRASTDTQYF

j_gene: TRBJ2-5
v_gene: TRBV27
abundance: .
d_gene: .
CDR3nt: TGTGCCAGCAGTTTTGTGTTGGACCCTGGGGGAGGAGAGACCCAGTACTTC
CDR3aa: CASSFVLDPGGGETQYF

j_gene: TRBJ1-1
v_gene: TRBV14
abundance: few
d_gene: .
CDR3nt: TGTGCCAGCAGCCCAATTCCTGGGGAATCCTTTCAAGGAGATACTTCAAAAGCTTTCTTT
CDR3aa: CASSPIPGESFQGDTSKAFF

j_gene: TRBJ2-3
v_gene: TRBV10-3
abundance: many
d_gene: TRBD2
CDR3nt: TGTGCCATCAGTGAGTCGACGGGGGGGCAAGATACGCAGTATTTT
CDR3aa: CAISESTGGQDTQYF

j_gene: TRBJ2-7
v_gene: TRBV9
abundance: .
d_gene: .
CDR3nt: TGTGCCAGCAGCGTACAAGGGGCCAACTACGAGCAGTACTTC
CDR3aa: CASSVQGANYEQYF

j_gene: TRBJ1-1
v_gene: TRBV15
abundance: many
d_gene: .
CDR3nt: TGTGCCACCACCGCTGGCCTGAACACTGAAGCTTTCTTT
CDR3aa: CATTAGLNTEAFF

j_gene: TRBJ1-1
v_gene: TRBV4-3
abundance: .
d_gene: .
CDR3nt: TGCGCCAGCAGCCAAGATCGCAACCCTCAGGACACTGAAGCTTTCTTT
CDR3aa: CASSQDRNPQDTEAFF

j_gene: TRBJ1-5
v_gene: TRBV29-1
abundance: many
d_gene: TRBD1
CDR3nt: TGCAGCGTGGGGGAGGGGGCTCAGCCCCAGCATTTT
CDR3aa: CSVGEGAQPQHF

j_gene: TRBJ2-7
v_gene: TRBV25-1
abundance: few
d_gene: .
CDR3nt: TGTGCCAGCAGTGAATGGGGAGACAGCTACGAGCAGTACTTC
CDR3aa: CASSEWGDSYEQYF

j_gene: TRBJ1-5
v_gene: TRBV12-3/TRBV12-4
abundance: many
d_gene: TRBD1
CDR3nt: TGTGCCAGCAGTCCCCCCGACAGGGTGGGTCAGCCCCAGCATTTT
CDR3aa: CASSPPDRVGQPQHF

j_gene: TRBJ1-1
v_gene: TRBV20-1
abundance: many
d_gene: .
CDR3nt: TGCAGTGCTAGAGATATATGGGTCACTGAAGCTTTCTTT
CDR3aa: CSARDIWVTEAFF

j_gene: TRBJ1-1
v_gene: TRBV20-1
abundance: .
d_gene: TRBD1
CDR3nt: TGCAGTGCTAGAAACAGGGGGCGTTGGAACACTGAAGCTTTCTTT
CDR3aa: CSARNRGRWNTEAFF

j_gene: TRBJ2-3
v_gene: TRBV20-1
abundance: few
d_gene: .
CDR3nt: TGCAGTGCTTTCGGACCGGGCAGTACAGATACGCAGTATTTT
CDR3aa: CSAFGPGSTDTQYF

j_gene: TRBJ2-7
v_gene: TRBV4-3
abundance: few
d_gene: .
CDR3nt: TGCGCCAGCAGCCAAGTAGGTGAAGGCGAGCAGTACTTC
CDR3aa: CASSQVGEGEQYF

j_gene: TRBJ1-5
v_gene: TRBV2
abundance: few
d_gene: TRBD1
CDR3nt: TGTGCCAGCAGTTTTCGGACAGGGATCATCCTTCAGCCCCAGCATTTT
CDR3aa: CASSFRTGIILQPQHF

j_gene: TRBJ2-4
v_gene: TRBV7-9
abundance: .
d_gene: TRBD2
CDR3nt: TGTGCCAGCAGCCGAGGGGAGGGGTATGGGGTCATTCAGTACTTC
CDR3aa: CASSRGEGYGVIQYF

j_gene: TRBJ1-6
v_gene: TRBV3-1
abundance: .
d_gene: .
CDR3nt: TGTGCCAGCAGCCAGCTGACGGGAATCGGATCACCCCTCCACTTT
CDR3aa: CASSQLTGIGSPLHF

j_gene: TRBJ1-1
v_gene: TRBV5-6
abundance: many
d_gene: .
CDR3nt: TGTGCCAGCAGCCCCCCCTTCGATAGGGGGGGGAACACTGAAGCTTTCTTT
CDR3aa: CASSPPFDRGGNTEAFF

j_gene: TRBJ2-7
v_gene: TRBV6-2/TRBV6-3
abundance: .
d_gene: .
CDR3nt: TGTGCCAGCAGTATCGCGATTCGTGGGCCTGAGCAGTACTTC
CDR3aa: CASSIAIRGPEQYF

j_gene: TRBJ2-7
v_gene: TRBV2
abundance: few
d_gene: .
CDR3nt: TGTGCCAGCAGTTCCTCTACCTGGTACGAGCAGTACTTC
CDR3aa: CASSSSTWYEQYF

j_gene: TRBJ2-7
v_gene: TRBV6-5
abundance: .
d_gene: .
CDR3nt: TGTGCCAGCAGTTACAAGACGTTCTCCTACGAGCAGTACTTC
CDR3aa: CASSYKTFSYEQYF

j_gene: TRBJ1-6
v_gene: TRBV6-4
abundance: .
d_gene: .
CDR3nt: TGTGCCAGCAGTGAATTTGGGCGACTTAATTCACCCCTCCACTTT
CDR3aa: CASSEFGRLNSPLHF

j_gene: TRBJ2-2
v_gene: TRBV7-6
abundance: many
d_gene: TRBD1
CDR3nt: TGTGCCAGCAGCTCGACAGGGGATTTTAGATACACCGGGGAGCTGTTTTTT
CDR3aa: CASSSTGDFRYTGELFF

j_gene: TRBJ2-2
v_gene: TRBV3-1
abundance: .
d_gene: .
CDR3nt: TGTGCCAGCAGCCAATACTCTAAGCAGGGGAACACCGGGGAGCTGTTTTTT
CDR3aa: CASSQYSKQGNTGELFF

j_gene: TRBJ1-2
v_gene: TRBV19
abundance: few
d_gene: .
CDR3nt: TGTGCCAGTAGTATAACAGGGAGGAGCGACTATGGCTACACCTTC
CDR3aa: CASSITGRSDYGYTF

j_gene: TRBJ1-1
v_gene: TRBV6-4
abundance: many
d_gene: .
CDR3nt: TGTGCCAGCAGTCCCGGGACGGAGGACACTGAAGCTTTCTTT
CDR3aa: CASSPGTEDTEAFF

j_gene: TRBJ1-2
v_gene: TRBV12-3/TRBV12-4
abundance: .
d_gene: .
CDR3nt: TGTGCCAGCAGTGAATCTGCGGACTATGGCTACACCTTC
CDR3aa: CASSESADYGYTF

j_gene: TRBJ1-2
v_gene: TRBV25-1
abundance: many
d_gene: TRBD1
CDR3nt: TGTGCCAGCAGGACAGGGGACTATGGCTACACCTTC
CDR3aa: CASRTGDYGYTF

j_gene: TRBJ2-2
v_gene: TRBV20-1
abundance: .
d_gene: .
CDR3nt: TGCAGTGCTAGAATATCAGGATCCGGGGAGCTGTTTTTT
CDR3aa: CSARISGSGELFF

j_gene: TRBJ2-2
v_gene: TRBV12-3/TRBV12-4
abundance: .
d_gene: .
CDR3nt: TGTGCCAGCAGTTTAATGGGGCCAGACACCGGGGAGCTGTTTTTT
CDR3aa: CASSLMGPDTGELFF

j_gene: TRBJ2-3
v_gene: TRBV13
abundance: many
d_gene: .
CDR3nt: TGTGCCAGCAGCTCGAACTATGACACAGATACGCAGTATTTT
CDR3aa: CASSSNYDTDTQYF

j_gene: TRBJ2-7
v_gene: TRBV6-2/TRBV6-3
abundance: .
d_gene: TRBD1
CDR3nt: TGTGCCAGCAGACACCCAGGGACAGCCGACTACGAGCAGTACTTC
CDR3aa: CASRHPGTADYEQYF

j_gene: TRBJ2-1
v_gene: TRBV6-1
abundance: .
d_gene: .
CDR3nt: TGTGCCAGCAGTGAAGCACAACTAGTCTACAATGAGCAGTTCTTC
CDR3aa: CASSEAQLVYNEQFF

j_gene: TRBJ1-3
v_gene: TRBV7-2
abundance: .
d_gene: .
CDR3nt: TGTGCCAGCAGCTGGGGACAAGCTGGAAGCACCATATATTTT
CDR3aa: CASSWGQAGSTIYF